This TCR beta chain stems from a study of cytomegalovirus exposure and HLA in healthy donors. Study background: Membership in the Caucasian-associated ancestry cluster was found for 81% of a few hundred genotyped donors. General observations from the study: Common viral pathogens (according to a later analysis) appeared linked to several of the most significant clusters. About 90% or about 30% of the time was how often most TCR beta V segments were productive, according to an earlier analysis.

Concerning this clone itself: Its specificity is not known.

V shed 2 bases and J shed 5 bases, with 10 bases lying between them. Germline loops: CDR1 SGHTA, CDR2 FQGTGA. CDR3 length equals 13 residues. PCR amplification relied on 60 Vbeta primers (plus 13 Jbeta primers). Profiled with immunoSEQ multiplex PCR; TCRdb holds only in-frame clones, not every one. Among 100,000 or so clones listed, approximately 72% were seen once. This TCR was sampled from a man younger than 40 in good health and CMV-seronegative. Source material: PBMCs. The chain couples TRBV7-3 to TRBJ2-7; possible D gene TRBD1, 7 bases. The CDR3 loop is CASSLGGGDEQYF. CDR3 nucleotide sequence: TGTGCCAGCAGCTTAGGAGGGGGCGACGAGCAGTACTTC.